The 17 T cell receptor beta chains below all came from one sample that was sequenced in a study of blood T cell repertoires in COVID-19. The method was immunoSEQ multiplex PCR; TCRdb's version includes in-frame clones alone and lacks a portion of them. This sample has a few hundred thousand clones; nearly 90% occur once, and the top ten carry 3.5% to 4.5%. The sequenced material came from PBMCs or T cells enriched from blood (not recorded which). All receptors come from a woman aged 18 to 35 with acute COVID-19.

The J gene is TRBJ2-3, the V gene TRBV7-9; no clear D gene. This CDR3 has 11 residues. Germline CDR1 is SEHNR and CDR2 is FQNEAQ (reference sequence). V shed 5 bases and J shed 6 bases, with 6 bases lying between them. The CDR3 is CASSGQDTQYF. In nucleotides, the CDR3 is TGTGCCAGCAGCGGCCAGGATACGCAGTATTTT.

V is TRBV7-9 and J is TRBJ1-1; D remains unclear. The CDR3 has 14 residues. Germline lookup yields CDR1 SEHNR and CDR2 FQNEAQ (reference sequence). Trimming took 2 bases from V and 1 from J, leaving 8 bases between them. CDR3 DNA: TGTGCCAGCAGCTTATCTTCAGGGAACACTGAAGCTTTCTTT. Amino acid sequence: CASSLSSGNTEAFF.

The rearrangement joins TRBV28 to TRBJ1-1; D ambiguous. CDR3 length: 15 residues. From germline, CDR1 is MDHEN and CDR2 SYDVKM. Trimming took 7 bases from V and 1 from J, leaving 16 bases between them. CDR3 amino acids: CASTLRAVQNTEAFF. The CDR3 DNA follows: TGTGCCAGCACCCTGAGGGCAGTACAGAACACTGAAGCTTTCTTT.

The chain links TRBV9 to TRBJ2-1; TRBD2 matches at 7 bases. This CDR3 is built from 15 residues. The germline gives CDR1 SGDLS, CDR2 YYNGEE. J gave up 9 bases and V 4 bases, and 13 bases lay outside the gene matches. The CDR3, as DNA: TGTGCCAGCAGCTTGGGAGTAGCGGGTAGGGGTGAGCAGTTCTTC. This gives the protein CASSLGVAGRGEQFF.

V gene TRBV28 combines with J gene TRBJ1-6; 7 positions agree with TRBD1. Germline values: CDR1 MDHEN, CDR2 SYDVKM. This CDR3 is built from 16 residues. V gave up 6 bases and J gave up 2 bases; unmatched junction bases: 7. The CDR3 nucleotides read TGTGCCAGCAGCCCCCGACAGGGTACCTATAATTCACCCCTCCACTTT. Translated: CASSPRQGTYNSPLHF.

The rearrangement links TRBV11-2 to TRBJ2-3; no definite D call. The CDR3 is 12 amino acids. Germline CDR1 is SGHAT and CDR2 is FQNNGV. V shed 5 bases and J shed 4 bases, with 7 bases lying between them. CDR3 residues: CASSPPSDTQYF. In DNA, the CDR3 is TGTGCCAGCAGCCCCCCGTCAGATACGCAGTATTTT.

CDR3 loop: CASRDRGLAEYNEQFF. The CDR3 nucleotides are TGTGCCAGCAGGGATAGGGGACTAGCGGAGTACAATGAGCAGTTCTTC. V gene TRBV7-2 combines with J gene TRBJ2-1, with 11 nucleotides matching TRBD2. V dropped 6 bases and J dropped 4; count of bases not matched to a gene: 8. This CDR3 has 16 residues. Germline lookup yields CDR1 SGHTA and CDR2 FQGNSA.

This chain connects TRBV6-5 to TRBJ1-1, with unresolved D. Germline CDR1 and CDR2: MNHEY and SVGAGI. The CDR3 is made up of 10 amino acids. V shed 7 bases and J shed 5 bases, with 5 bases lying between them. In DNA, the CDR3 is TGTGCCAGCAATCGGACTGAAGCTTTCTTT. Protein sequence: CASNRTEAFF.

V and J are TRBV3-1 (or the pseudogene TRBV3-2) and TRBJ2-7, with no clear D. Trimming removed 0 bases from V and 0 bases from J, with 12 bases in between. Germline V lookup: CDR1 LGHDT, CDR2 YNNKEL (reference sequence). The CDR3 runs to 16 residues. This CDR3 is CASSQDGSVPSYEQYF. The CDR3 bases are TGTGCCAGCAGCCAAGACGGGTCGGTCCCCTCCTACGAGCAGTACTTC.

This clone appeared once. This chain links TRBV24-1 with TRBJ2-2, with no clear D. V was clipped by 5 bases and J by 0 bases, with 6 bases between them. Germline lookup yields CDR1 KGHDR and CDR2 SFDVKD. This CDR3 contains 14 residues. CDR3 sequence: CATSGTPNTGELFF. The CDR3 nucleotides are TGTGCCACCAGTGGTACACCGAACACCGGGGAGCTGTTTTTT.

About this clone itself: At the DNA level, this CDR3 is encoded by other sequences in the same sample as well. This chain uses TRBV9 with TRBJ2-5; 11 positions agree with TRBD2. With V trimmed by 2 bases and J by 2 bases, 8 bases remained unmatched. From germline, CDR1 is SGDLS and CDR2 YYNGEE. There are 17 residues in the CDR3. CDR3 sequence: CASSVGLAGGGQETQYF. In DNA form, the CDR3 reads TGTGCCAGCAGCGTCGGCCTAGCGGGAGGTGGGCAAGAGACCCAGTACTTC.

J is TRBJ2-1 and V is TRBV30; 9 bases are a match to TRBD2. Germline-derived CDR1 and CDR2 are GTSNPN and SVGIG (reference sequence). This CDR3 contains 13 residues. Germline trimming cut 3 bases from V and 10 bases from J; bases unmatched to any gene: 7. This CDR3 reads CAWRLAGETEQFF. The CDR3 DNA sequence: TGTGCCTGGAGGTTAGCGGGGGAAACGGAGCAGTTCTTC.

The V gene is TRBV5-5, the J gene TRBJ2-7; 12 nucleotides line up with TRBD1. The germline CDR1 and CDR2 sequences are SGHKS and YYEKEE (reference sequence). With V trimmed by 5 bases and J by 1 base, 1 base remained unmatched. This CDR3 is built from 14 residues. For the CDR3, the DNA is TGTGCCAGCAGGGGACAGGGGGCATCCTACGAGCAGTACTTC. Its translation is CASRGQGASYEQYF.

The chain uses TRBV2 and TRBJ1-1; unclear D gene. CDR1 is SNHLY, CDR2 FYNNEI, per germline. V lost 7 bases and J lost 3, with 12 bases in between. CDR3 length: 13 residues. CDR3 loop: CASTLPGYTEAFF. In DNA, the CDR3 is TGTGCCAGCACTCTTCCAGGTTACACTGAAGCTTTCTTT.

The chain carries TRBV27 and TRBJ1-5; 9 bases are a match to TRBD1. CDR3 length: 16 residues. Unmatched junction bases numbered 5, after V lost 5 bases and J lost 0 bases. Germline lookup yields CDR1 MNHEY and CDR2 SMNVEV (reference sequence). CDR3 in DNA: TGTGCCAGCAGTGGGGGACAGGGATTTAGCAATCAGCCCCAGCATTTT. Encoded protein: CASSGGQGFSNQPQHF.

V usage is TRBV27 and J usage is TRBJ1-2; possible D gene TRBD1, 6 bases. Trimming shortened V by 3 bases and J by 3 bases, and 14 bases separated the two germline ends. CDR1 and CDR2 (germline): MNHEY, SMNVEV (reference sequence). The CDR3 is 15 amino acids. CDR3 region: CASSFGGGTDYGYTF. The CDR3 DNA is TGTGCCAGCAGTTTCGGCGGGGGCACGGACTATGGCTACACCTTC.

This chain uses TRBV3-1 (or the pseudogene TRBV3-2) with TRBJ1-1; D is unclear. The V gene's germline CDR1 is LGHDT and CDR2 YNNKEL (reference sequence). Trimming stripped 4 bases from V and 3 bases from J, with 9 bases between. CDR3 length: 13 residues. Here the CDR3 DNA reads TGTGCCAGCAGCCTTGGGGAGTACACTGAAGCTTTCTTT. Its protein product is CASSLGEYTEAFF.